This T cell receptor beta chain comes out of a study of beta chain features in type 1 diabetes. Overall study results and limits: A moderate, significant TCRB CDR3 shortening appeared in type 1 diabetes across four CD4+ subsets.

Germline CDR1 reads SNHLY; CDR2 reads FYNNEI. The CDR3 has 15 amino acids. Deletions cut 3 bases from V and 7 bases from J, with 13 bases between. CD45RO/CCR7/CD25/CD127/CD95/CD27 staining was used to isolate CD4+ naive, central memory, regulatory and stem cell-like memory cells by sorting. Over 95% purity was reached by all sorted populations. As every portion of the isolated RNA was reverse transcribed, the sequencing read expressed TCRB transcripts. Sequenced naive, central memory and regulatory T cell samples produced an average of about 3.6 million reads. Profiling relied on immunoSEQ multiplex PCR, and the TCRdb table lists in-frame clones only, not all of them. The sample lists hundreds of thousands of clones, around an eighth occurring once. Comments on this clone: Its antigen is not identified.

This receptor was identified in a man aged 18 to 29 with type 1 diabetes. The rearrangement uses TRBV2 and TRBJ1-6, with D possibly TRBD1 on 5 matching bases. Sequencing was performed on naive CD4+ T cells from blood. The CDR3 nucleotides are TGTGCCAGCAGTGACAGGGACCCCCCCAATTCACCCCTCCACTTT. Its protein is CASSDRDPPNSPLHF. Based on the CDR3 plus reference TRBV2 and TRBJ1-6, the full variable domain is EPEVTQTPSHQVTQMGQEVILRCVPISNHLYFYWYRQILGQKVEFLVSFYNNEISEKSEIFDDQFSVERPDGSNFTLKIRSTKLEDSAMYFCASSDRDPPNSPLHFGNGTRLTVT.